This is a list of T cell receptor beta chains from one sample in a study of T cells in Graves' hyperthyroidism and ophthalmopathy. TCRdb passed the multiplex PCR reads through MiXCR, listing each CDR3 protein once. The repertoire consists of over 350,000 distinct CDR3 sequences, with approximately 18% occurring once and the leading ten covering about 38%. Source material: blood. The source is a man between 18 and 29 years old with Graves' ophthalmopathy. The CDR3 runs from the conserved cysteine through the conserved F or W. D genes are given only for firm matches. Not every row has a clone size; where given, it reads once, few, many or a size class.

TRBD2	TRBV20-1	TRBJ2-5	NA	CSARHLAGGETQYF	TGCAGTGCTAGACACCTAGCGGGGGGGGAGACCCAGTACTTC
TRBD1	TRBV12-3/TRBV12-4	TRBJ1-1	many	CASSFGTGVRGTEAFF	TGTGCCAGCAGTTTCGGGACAGGGGTAAGGGGCACTGAAGCTTTCTTT
TRBD2	TRBV6-1	TRBJ2-1	many	CASRSTSVSYNEQFF	TGTGCCAGCAGGTCCACTAGCGTCTCCTACAATGAGCAGTTCTTC
TRBD1	TRBV5-1	TRBJ2-5	many	CASSYGTGGAEETQYF	TGCGCCAGCAGCTACGGGACAGGGGGCGCCGAAGAGACCCAGTACTTC
NA	TRBV11-1	TRBJ2-2	many	CASSPHLGTGELFF	TGTGCCAGCAGCCCCCATTTGGGGACCGGGGAGCTGTTTTTT
TRBD1	TRBV28	TRBJ1-3	few	CASSPDRAHSGNTIYF	TGTGCCAGCAGCCCGGACAGGGCTCATTCTGGAAACACCATATATTTT
TRBD1	TRBV15	TRBJ2-7	many	CATSFLNTGGYEQYF	TGTGCCACCAGCTTCCTCAACACAGGGGGCTACGAGCAGTACTTC
NA	TRBV6-5	TRBJ2-2	NA	CASHTGVTGELFF	TGTGCCAGCCACACGGGGGTCACCGGGGAGCTGTTTTTT
NA	TRBV5-5	TRBJ1-5	few	CASSLDLTTGPQHF	TGTGCCAGCAGCTTGGACCTGACCACGGGGCCCCAGCATTTT
NA	TRBV5-1	TRBJ2-1	NA	CASSSSSGAQETQFF	TGCGCCAGCAGCTCTTCTTCAGGGGCCCAAGAGACCCAGTTCTTC
NA	TRBV10-3	TRBJ1-2	many	CAIRGQPEGYGYTF	TGTGCCATCAGAGGACAGCCAGAGGGCTATGGCTACACCTTC
NA	TRBV7-6	TRBJ1-2	few	CASSGYGSDGYTF	TGTGCCAGCAGTGGGTACGGTAGTGATGGCTACACCTTC
NA	TRBV4-1	TRBJ1-5	NA	CASSQDGGFLRPQHF	TGCGCCAGCAGCCAAGATGGAGGGTTCTTACGGCCCCAGCATTTT
TRBD2	TRBV7-8	TRBJ2-1	many	CASSSYSGTSGDDEQFF	TGTGCCAGCAGCTCCTACTCCGGGACTAGTGGGGATGATGAGCAGTTCTTC
NA	TRBV7-8	TRBJ2-5	many	CASSLIAGRWETQYF	TGTGCCAGCAGCTTAATCGCAGGGCGGTGGGAGACCCAGTACTTC
NA	TRBV14	TRBJ1-1	many	CASSQGRPNTEAFF	TGTGCCAGCAGCCAAGGCCGACCGAACACTGAAGCTTTCTTT
TRBD2	TRBV3-1	TRBJ2-3	NA	CASSVAGGPDTQYF	TGTGCCAGCAGCGTCGCGGGGGGACCAGATACGCAGTATTTT